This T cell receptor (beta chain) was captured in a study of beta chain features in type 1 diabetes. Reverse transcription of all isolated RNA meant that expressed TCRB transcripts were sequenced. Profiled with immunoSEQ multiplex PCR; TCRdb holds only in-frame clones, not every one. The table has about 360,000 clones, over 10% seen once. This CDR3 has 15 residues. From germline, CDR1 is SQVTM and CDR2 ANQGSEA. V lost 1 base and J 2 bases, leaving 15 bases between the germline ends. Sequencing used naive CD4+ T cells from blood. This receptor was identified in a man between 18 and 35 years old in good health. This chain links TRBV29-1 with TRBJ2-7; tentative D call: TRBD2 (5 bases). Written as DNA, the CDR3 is TGCAGCGTTGAAGTCGGAGTAGCGAGGCCCTACGAGCAGTACTTC. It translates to CSVEVGVARPYEQYF.